This T cell receptor beta chain stems from a study of cytomegalovirus exposure and HLA in healthy donors. Whole-study results and caveats: The tendency of first-cohort TCR clusters to co-occur in the 130 or so validation repertoires was identified by a subsequent analysis. The study recorded 164 TCR beta chains that were cytomegalovirus-associated.

Regarding this clone: The antigen is unknown.

Produced via immunoSEQ multiplex PCR; TCRdb's table is partial and in-frame only. The sample includes more than 140,000 clones, less than 90% of them seen just once. From germline, CDR1 is LNHDA and CDR2 SQIVND (reference sequence). Trimming pared 1 base from V and 3 bases from J, leaving 12 bases between. The CDR3 is 15 amino acids. J is TRBJ1-2 and V is TRBV19; D call uncertain. The sample was PBMCs. The sequence was obtained from a woman under 30 in good health and CMV-seropositive. CDR3 coding DNA: TGTGCCAGTAGTATAGGTCTGGGCTGGGACTATGGCTACACCTTC. Amino acids: CASSIGLGWDYGYTF.